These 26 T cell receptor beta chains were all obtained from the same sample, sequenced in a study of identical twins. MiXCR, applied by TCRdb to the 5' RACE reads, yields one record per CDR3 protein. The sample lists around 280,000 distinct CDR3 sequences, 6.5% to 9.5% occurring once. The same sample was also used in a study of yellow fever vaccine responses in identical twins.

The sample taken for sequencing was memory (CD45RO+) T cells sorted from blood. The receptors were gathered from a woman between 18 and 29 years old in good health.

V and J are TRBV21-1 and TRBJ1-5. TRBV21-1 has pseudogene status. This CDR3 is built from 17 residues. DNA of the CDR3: TGTGCCGGGTTAACGGACCCGACTTCGGCTGGGAATCAGCCCCAGCATTTT. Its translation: CAGLTDPTSAGNQPQHF.

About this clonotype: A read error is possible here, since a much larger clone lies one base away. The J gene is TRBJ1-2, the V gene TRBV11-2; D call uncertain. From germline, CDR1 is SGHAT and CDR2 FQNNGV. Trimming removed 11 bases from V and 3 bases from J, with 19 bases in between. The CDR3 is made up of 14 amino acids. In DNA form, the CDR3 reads TGTGCCGGCACACCCTGGCCCGAGGACTATGGCTACACCTTC. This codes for CAGTPWPEDYGYTF.

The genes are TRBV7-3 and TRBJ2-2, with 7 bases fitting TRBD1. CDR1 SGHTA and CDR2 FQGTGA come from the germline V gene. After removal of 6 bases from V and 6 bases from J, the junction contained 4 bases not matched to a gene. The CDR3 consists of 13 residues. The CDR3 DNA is TGTGCCAGCAGTAAAGACAGGGCCGGGGAGCTGTTTTTT. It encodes CASSKDRAGELFF.

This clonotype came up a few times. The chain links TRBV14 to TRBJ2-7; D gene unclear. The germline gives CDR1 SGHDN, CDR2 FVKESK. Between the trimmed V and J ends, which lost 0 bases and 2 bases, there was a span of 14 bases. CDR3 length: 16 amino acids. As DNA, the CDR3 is TGTGCCAGCAGCCAAGACCGCCCCCGAAGGGCCTACGAGCAGTACGTC. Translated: CASSQDRPRRAYEQYV.

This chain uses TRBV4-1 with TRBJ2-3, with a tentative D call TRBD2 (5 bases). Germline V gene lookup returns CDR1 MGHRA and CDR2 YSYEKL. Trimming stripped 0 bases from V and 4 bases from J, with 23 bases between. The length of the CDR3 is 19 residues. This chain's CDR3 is CASSQDGPGWGREADTQYF. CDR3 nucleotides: TGCGCCAGCAGCCAAGATGGTCCGGGGTGGGGTCGTGAGGCAGATACGCAGTATTTT.

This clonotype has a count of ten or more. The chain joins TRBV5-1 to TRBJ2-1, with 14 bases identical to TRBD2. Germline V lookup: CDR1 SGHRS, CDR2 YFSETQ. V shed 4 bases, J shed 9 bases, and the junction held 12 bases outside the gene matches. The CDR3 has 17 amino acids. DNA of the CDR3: TGCGCCAGCAGCCCCGTGACTAGCGGGGGGGCGAACGCTGAGCAGTTCTTC. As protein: CASSPVTSGGANAEQFF.

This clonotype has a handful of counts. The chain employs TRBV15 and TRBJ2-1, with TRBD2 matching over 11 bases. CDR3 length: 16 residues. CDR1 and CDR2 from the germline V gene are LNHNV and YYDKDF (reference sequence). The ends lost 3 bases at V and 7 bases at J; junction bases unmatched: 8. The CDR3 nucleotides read TGTGCCACCAGCAGGACCTTAGGGACTAGCGGAAATGAGCAGTTCTTC. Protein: CATSRTLGTSGNEQFF.

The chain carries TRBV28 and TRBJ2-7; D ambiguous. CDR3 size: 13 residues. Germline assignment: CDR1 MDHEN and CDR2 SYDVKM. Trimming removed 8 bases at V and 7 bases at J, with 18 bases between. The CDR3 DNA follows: TGTGCCAGCGGAATAGCCGAGATAGGGGAGCAGTACTTC. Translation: CASGIAEIGEQYF.

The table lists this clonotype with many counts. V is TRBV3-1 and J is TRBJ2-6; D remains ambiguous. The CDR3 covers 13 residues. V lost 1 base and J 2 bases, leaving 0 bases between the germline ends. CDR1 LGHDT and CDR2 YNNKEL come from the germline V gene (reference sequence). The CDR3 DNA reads TGTGCCAGCAGCCAAGCTGGGGCCAACGTCCTGACTTTC. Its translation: CASSQAGANVLTF. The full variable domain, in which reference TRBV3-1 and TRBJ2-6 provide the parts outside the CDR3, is DTAVSQTPKYLVTQMGNDKSIKCEQNLGHDTMYWYKQDSKKFLKIMFSYNNKELIINETVPNRFSPKSPDKAHLNLHINSLELGDSAVYFCASSQAGANVLTFGAGSRLTVL.

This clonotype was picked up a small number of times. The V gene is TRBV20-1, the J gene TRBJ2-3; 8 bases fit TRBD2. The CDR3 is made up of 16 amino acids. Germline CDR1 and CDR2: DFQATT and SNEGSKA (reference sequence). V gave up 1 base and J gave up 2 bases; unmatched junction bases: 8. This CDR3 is CSARGERGGTTDTQYF. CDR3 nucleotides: TGCAGTGCTAGAGGTGAACGCGGGGGGACCACAGATACGCAGTATTTT.

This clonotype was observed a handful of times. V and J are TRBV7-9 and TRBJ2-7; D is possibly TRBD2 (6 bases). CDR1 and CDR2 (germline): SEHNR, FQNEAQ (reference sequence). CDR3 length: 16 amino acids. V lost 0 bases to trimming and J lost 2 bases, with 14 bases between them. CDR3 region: CASSLARGGETYEQYF. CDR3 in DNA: TGTGCCAGCAGCTTAGCGCGAGGAGGGGAGACCTACGAGCAGTACTTC.

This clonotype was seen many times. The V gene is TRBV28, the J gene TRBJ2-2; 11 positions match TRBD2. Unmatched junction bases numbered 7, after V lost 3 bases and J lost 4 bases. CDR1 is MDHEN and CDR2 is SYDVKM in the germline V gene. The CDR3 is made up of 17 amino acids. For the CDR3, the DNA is TGTGCCAGCAGTTTCGCTCGGACTAGCGGGTTCACCGGGGAGCTGTTTTTT. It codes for CASSFARTSGFTGELFF.

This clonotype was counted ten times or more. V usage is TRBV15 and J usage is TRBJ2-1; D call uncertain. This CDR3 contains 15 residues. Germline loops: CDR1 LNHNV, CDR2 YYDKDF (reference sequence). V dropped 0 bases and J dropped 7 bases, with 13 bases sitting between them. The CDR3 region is CATSRDAAVGNEQFF. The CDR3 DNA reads TGTGCCACCAGCAGAGATGCGGCAGTTGGGAATGAGCAGTTCTTC.

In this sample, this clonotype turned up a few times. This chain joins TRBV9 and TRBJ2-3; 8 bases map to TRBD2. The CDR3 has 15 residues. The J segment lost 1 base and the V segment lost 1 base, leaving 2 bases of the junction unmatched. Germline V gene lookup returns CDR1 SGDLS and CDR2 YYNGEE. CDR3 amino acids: CASSVTTSGTDTQYF. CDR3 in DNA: TGTGCCAGCAGCGTAACGACTAGCGGCACAGATACGCAGTATTTT.

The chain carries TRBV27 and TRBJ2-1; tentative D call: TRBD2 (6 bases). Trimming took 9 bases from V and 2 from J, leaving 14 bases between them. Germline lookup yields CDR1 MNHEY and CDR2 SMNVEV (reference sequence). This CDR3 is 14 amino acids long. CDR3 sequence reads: CASAKGLPYNEQFF. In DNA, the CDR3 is TGTGCCAGTGCCAAGGGACTCCCCTACAATGAGCAGTTCTTC.

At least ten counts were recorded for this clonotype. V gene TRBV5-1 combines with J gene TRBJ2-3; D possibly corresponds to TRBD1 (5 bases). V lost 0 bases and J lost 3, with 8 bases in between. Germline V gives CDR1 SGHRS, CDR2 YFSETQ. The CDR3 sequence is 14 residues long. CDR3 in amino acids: CASSLGRATDTQYF. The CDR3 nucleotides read TGCGCCAGCAGCTTGGGCAGGGCGACAGATACGCAGTATTTT.

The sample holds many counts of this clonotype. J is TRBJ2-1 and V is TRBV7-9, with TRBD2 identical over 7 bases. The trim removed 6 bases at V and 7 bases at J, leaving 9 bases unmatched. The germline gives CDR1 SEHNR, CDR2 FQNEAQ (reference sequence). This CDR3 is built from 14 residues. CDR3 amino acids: CASSPPGGWNEQFF. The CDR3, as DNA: TGTGCCAGCAGTCCCCCGGGGGGTTGGAATGAGCAGTTCTTC.

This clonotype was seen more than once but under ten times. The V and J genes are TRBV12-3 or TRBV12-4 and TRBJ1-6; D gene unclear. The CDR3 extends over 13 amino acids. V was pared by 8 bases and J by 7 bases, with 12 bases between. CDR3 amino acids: CASRSGPNSPLHF. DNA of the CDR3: TGTGCCAGCCGATCAGGACCCAATTCACCCCTCCACTTT.

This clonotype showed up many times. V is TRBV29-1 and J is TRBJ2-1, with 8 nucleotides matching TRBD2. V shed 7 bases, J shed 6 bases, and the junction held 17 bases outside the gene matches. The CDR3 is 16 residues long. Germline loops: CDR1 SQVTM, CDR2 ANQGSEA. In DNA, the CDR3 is TGCAGCGCCGCGGACCTTGGGTCGGGGGGGGGCAATGAGCAGTTCTTC. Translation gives CSAADLGSGGGNEQFF.

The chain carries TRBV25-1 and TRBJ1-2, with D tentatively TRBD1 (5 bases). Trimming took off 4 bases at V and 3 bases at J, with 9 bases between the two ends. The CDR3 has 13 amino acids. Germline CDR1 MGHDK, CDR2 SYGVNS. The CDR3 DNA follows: TGTGCCAGCAGTGGTAAGACAGACTATGGCTACACCTTC. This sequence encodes CASSGKTDYGYTF.

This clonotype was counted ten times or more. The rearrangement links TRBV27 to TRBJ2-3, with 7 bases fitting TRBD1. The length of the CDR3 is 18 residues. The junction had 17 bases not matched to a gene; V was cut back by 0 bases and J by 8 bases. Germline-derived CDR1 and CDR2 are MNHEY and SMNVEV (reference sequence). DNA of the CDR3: TGTGCCAGCAGTTTATCGCAGACGACAGGGATGGGTTCTGCTACGCAGTATTTT. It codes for CASSLSQTTGMGSATQYF.

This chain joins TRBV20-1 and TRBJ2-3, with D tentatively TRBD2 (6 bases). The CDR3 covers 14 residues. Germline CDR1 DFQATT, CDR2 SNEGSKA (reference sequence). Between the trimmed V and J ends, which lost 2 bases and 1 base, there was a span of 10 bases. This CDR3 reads CSARLALGTDTQYF. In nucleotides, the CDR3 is TGCAGTGCTAGACTAGCGCTAGGCACAGATACGCAGTATTTT.

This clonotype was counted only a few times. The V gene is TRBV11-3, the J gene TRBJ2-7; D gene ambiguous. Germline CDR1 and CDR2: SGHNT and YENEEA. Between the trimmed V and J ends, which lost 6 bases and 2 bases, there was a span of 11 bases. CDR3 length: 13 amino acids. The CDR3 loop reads CASSRDSAYEQYF. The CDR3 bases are TGTGCCAGCAGTCGCGACTCCGCCTACGAGCAGTACTTC.

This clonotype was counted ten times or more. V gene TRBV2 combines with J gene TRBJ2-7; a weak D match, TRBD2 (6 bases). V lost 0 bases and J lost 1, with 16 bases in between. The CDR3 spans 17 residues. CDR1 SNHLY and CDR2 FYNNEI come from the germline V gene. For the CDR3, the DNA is TGTGCCAGCAGTGAAGCGCGTTCGCGAGGACTATCCTACGAGCAGTACGTC. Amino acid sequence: CASSEARSRGLSYEQYV.

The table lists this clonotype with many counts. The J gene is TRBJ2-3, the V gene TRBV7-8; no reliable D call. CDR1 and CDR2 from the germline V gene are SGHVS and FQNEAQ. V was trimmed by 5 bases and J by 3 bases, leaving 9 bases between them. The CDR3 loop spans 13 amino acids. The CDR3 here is CASSPPQTDTQYF. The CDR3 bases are TGTGCCAGCAGCCCGCCTCAAACAGATACGCAGTATTTT.

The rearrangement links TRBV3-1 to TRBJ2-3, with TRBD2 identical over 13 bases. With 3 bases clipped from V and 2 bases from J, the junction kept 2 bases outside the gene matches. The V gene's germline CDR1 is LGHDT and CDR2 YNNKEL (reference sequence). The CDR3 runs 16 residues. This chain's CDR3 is CASSHGLAGVTDTQYF. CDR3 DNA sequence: TGTGCCAGCAGCCATGGACTAGCGGGAGTCACAGATACGCAGTATTTT.